In its sample, the clone carrying this T cell receptor beta chain was seen a few times. The data derive from a study of T-cell memory formation after mild COVID-19. TCRdb re-derived calls from the 5' RACE reads in MiXCR, one entry per CDR3 protein. Found here are roughly 400,000 distinct CDR3 sequences, 20% to 25% of them singletons; the top ten hold 8.5% to 10%. The sequence derives from an adult woman who had mild COVID-19 (a few samples of this study predate the infection). Cell type and time point are not known. The sequenced material came from PBMCs or a T cell subset sorted from them (not recorded which).

CDR3 bases: TGTGCCAGCAGCCGGGACCGACGGCCCCGCACAGATACGCAGTATTTT. Protein sequence: CASSRDRRPRTDTQYF. The V and J genes are TRBV5-6 and TRBJ2-3; either TRBD1 or TRBD2 may supply D (5 bases each). The CDR3 runs to 16 residues. Germline values: CDR1 SGHDT, CDR2 YYEEEE. The V end lost 4 bases, the J end lost 1 base, and 16 bases lay between the germline ends.